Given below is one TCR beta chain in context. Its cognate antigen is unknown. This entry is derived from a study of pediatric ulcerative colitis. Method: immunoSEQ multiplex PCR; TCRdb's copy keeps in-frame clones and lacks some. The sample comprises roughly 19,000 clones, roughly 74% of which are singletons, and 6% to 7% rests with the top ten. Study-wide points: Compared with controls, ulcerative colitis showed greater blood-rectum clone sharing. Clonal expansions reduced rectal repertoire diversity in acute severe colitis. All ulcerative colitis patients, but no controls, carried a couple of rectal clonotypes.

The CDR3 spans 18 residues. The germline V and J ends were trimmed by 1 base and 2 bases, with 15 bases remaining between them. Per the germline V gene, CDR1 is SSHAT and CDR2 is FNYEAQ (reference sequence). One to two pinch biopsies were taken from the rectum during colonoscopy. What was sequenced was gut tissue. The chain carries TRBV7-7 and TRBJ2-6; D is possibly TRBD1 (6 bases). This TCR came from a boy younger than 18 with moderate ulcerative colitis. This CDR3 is CASSLVPRTAPGANVLTF. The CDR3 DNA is TGTGCCAGCAGCTTAGTTCCAAGGACAGCCCCTGGGGCCAACGTCCTGACTTTC.